The T cell receptor (beta chain) described here comes from a study of post-analysis software for immune sequencing data. Study in general: Relapsing-remitting, secondary progressive and progressive-relapsing multiple sclerosis courses were included.

This clonotype has more than one count but fewer than ten. Its matching antigen is unknown. Germline loops: CDR1 WSHSY, CDR2 SAAADI. The CDR3 contains 15 residues. Deletions cut 2 bases from V and 3 bases from J, with 14 bases between. Study-level results: A significant reduction in normalized Chao1 diversity was observed in multiple sclerosis patients versus controls. In patients, TRBV5-6, TRBV5-1 and TRBV20-1 belonged to five TRBV segments found more frequently than in controls.

cDNA libraries for TCR beta contained unique molecular identifiers. Out of roughly 0.95 to 10 million T cells, hundreds of thousands of cDNA molecules were generated. TCRdb re-called the PCR reads with MiXCR, one entry per CDR3 protein. This sample yields roughly 410,000 distinct CDR3 sequences, of which about a third are seen a single time; under 15% belongs to the top ten. The rearrangement joins TRBV10-2 to TRBJ2-7, with a weak D call TRBD1 (6 bases). This TCR came from a girl between 10 and 17 years old with multiple sclerosis. Sequenced: blood. The CDR3 DNA follows: TGCGCCAGCAGTGAGAGCGAGGGACATCACTACGAGCAGTACTTC. Translating gives CASSESEGHHYEQYF.